The clone carrying this TCR beta chain was found a few times. What it binds is not known. The junction departs from germline at one end; a sequencing error may be responsible. The data belong to a study of cytotoxic CD8 clonotypes in ibrutinib-treated CLL. Broader study findings: Clonality, elevated at ibrutinib response, dropped back toward baseline at progression. Different sampling times were used for sustained-remission and progressing patients.

Some clones are missing from TCRdb's copy, which holds only in-frame ones; the method was immunoSEQ multiplex PCR. The sample has more than 200,000 clones; roughly 70% are singletons. Looked up from germline, CDR1 is SNHLY and CDR2 is FYNNEI. The CDR3 runs to 13 residues. V is TRBV2 and J is TRBJ2-1; no clear D. This TCR was recovered from a human donor with chronic lymphocytic leukemia. The material sequenced was PBMCs, taken after 24 months of ibrutinib treatment. The CDR3 DNA sequence: TGTGCCAGCAGCGAAGACGGATCCAATGAGCAGTTCTTC. This sequence encodes CASSEDGSNEQFF.